One sample yielded the 23 T cell receptor beta chains listed below, sequenced in a study of blood T cells in healthy people across ages. For the second PCR, which ran for about 6 to 11 cycles, a sample-barcoded 5' primer and a J-beta primer mix were used. TCRdb called the 5' RACE reads again in MiXCR, with one record for every CDR3 protein. Among hundreds of thousands of distinct CDR3 sequences listed, approximately 30% were seen once. Specimen: blood. The source is a woman aged 80 or older in good health.

As for this clonotype: A much larger clone differs from this one at a single base, so this may be a read error. This chain connects TRBV20-1 to TRBJ1-2; D might be TRBD1 (5 bases). Germline lookup yields CDR1 DFQATT and CDR2 SNEGSKA (reference sequence). The CDR3 sequence is 11 residues long. Trimming stripped 4 bases from V and 6 bases from J, with 9 bases between. The CDR3 DNA reads as TGCAGTGCTACCCGGGACCATGGCTACACCTTC. This translates into CSATRDHGYTF.

This clonotype was picked up many times. The CDR3 sequence: CSARVGQSGNSPLHF. CDR3 bases: TGCAGTGCTAGAGTTGGACAGTCCGGGAATTCACCCCTCCACTTT. V gene TRBV20-1 combines with J gene TRBJ1-6; D may be TRBD1 (6 bases). V was clipped by 1 base and J by 7 bases, with 14 bases between them. The germline CDR1 and CDR2 sequences are DFQATT and SNEGSKA (reference sequence). The CDR3 loop spans 15 amino acids.

This chain joins TRBV28 and TRBJ2-3; 8 bases align to TRBD2. V dropped 6 bases and J dropped 2; count of bases not matched to a gene: 7. The CDR3 runs 15 residues. The germline V gene encodes CDR1 MDHEN and CDR2 SYDVKM. The CDR3 DNA follows: TGTGCCAGCAGCCGAAGCGGGGGCCTCACAGATACGCAGTATTTT. Translating it yields CASSRSGGLTDTQYF. Complete variable domain (other parts from reference TRBV28 and TRBJ2-3): DVKVTQSSRYLVKRTGEKVFLECVQDMDHENMFWYRQDPGLGLRLIYFSYDVKMKEKGDIPEGYSVSREKKERFSLILESASTNQTSMYLCASSRSGGLTDTQYFGPGTRLTVL.

The V gene is TRBV6-2 or TRBV6-3, the J gene TRBJ1-5; D is unclear. Germline loops: CDR1 MNHEY, CDR2 SVGEGT. This CDR3 region has 14 residues. V was cut by 3 bases and J by 1 base, with 7 bases left in between. CDR3 bases: TGTGCCAGCAGTTATCTGATCAGCAATCAGCCCCAGCATTTT. Translating it yields CASSYLISNQPQHF.

There are a few counts of this clonotype. Being one base from a much bigger clone, this may be a read error. This rearrangement joins TRBV15 to TRBJ2-7; D may be TRBD1 or TRBD2 (5 bases each). V lost 1 base, J lost 7 bases, and 20 bases lay in between. The germline V gene encodes CDR1 LNHNV and CDR2 YYDKDF (reference sequence). The CDR3 loop spans 16 amino acids. The CDR3, as DNA: TGTGCCACCAGCAGAGCACGGGACGGGATTTACAATGAGCAGTACTTC. Its protein is CATSRARDGIYNEQYF. Full variable domain (missing parts from reference TRBV15 and TRBJ2-7): DAMVIQNPRYQVTQFGKPVTLSCSQTLNHNVMYWYQQKSSQAPKLLFHYYDKDFNNEADTPDNFQSRRPNTSFCFLDIRSPGLGDTAMYLCATSRARDGIYNEQYFGPGTRLTVT.

This clonotype showed up just a few times. This could be a read error, since a much larger clone is one nucleotide away. The chain combines TRBV29-1 with TRBJ2-1; D assignment may be TRBD1 or TRBD2 (6 bases each). Trimming cost V 6 bases and J 13 bases, with 19 bases left between them. Germline assignment: CDR1 SQVTM and CDR2 ANQGSEA. This CDR3 has 12 amino acids. The CDR3 protein is CSVPRGLETQFF. CDR3 nucleotide sequence: TGCAGCGTCCCCCGGGGGCTAGAGACCCAGTTCTTC.

J is TRBJ2-1 and V is TRBV7-8; TRBD1 is a possible D gene (6 bases). The V end was cut by 5 bases, the J end by 4 bases, with 12 bases between. Germline V gives CDR1 SGHVS, CDR2 FQNEAQ. The CDR3 spans 14 residues. This chain's CDR3 is CASSPLTGYNEQFF. The CDR3 region has the DNA TGTGCCAGCAGCCCTTTAACAGGGTACAATGAGCAGTTCTTC.

The chain carries TRBV12-3 or TRBV12-4 and TRBJ1-1; no firm D call. The CDR3 is made up of 13 amino acids. The germline V and J ends were trimmed by 7 bases and 1 base, with 10 bases remaining between them. The CDR3 sequence is CASMAQENTEAFF. In nucleotides, the CDR3 is TGTGCCAGCATGGCTCAGGAGAACACTGAAGCTTTCTTT.

In this sample, this clonotype turned up a few times. V gene TRBV6-1 combines with J gene TRBJ1-5; D is possibly TRBD1 (6 bases). This CDR3 is 15 amino acids long. Trimming removed 0 bases at V and 6 bases at J, with 12 bases between. Germline loops: CDR1 MNHNS, CDR2 SASEGT. The DNA of the CDR3 is TGTGCCAGCAGTGAAGCTAACGGGGGCGGTCAGCCCCAGCATTTT. Its translation: CASSEANGGGQPQHF.

On this clonotype: Relative to the germline gene, one junction end is altered; a read error may explain this. This chain joins TRBV5-4 and TRBJ2-5; D is undetermined. The end of the DNA fits TRBJ2-7 better, so the J call may be wrong. Per germline, CDR1 SGHNT and CDR2 YYREEE (reference sequence). The CDR3 is 14 residues long. The CDR3 DNA sequence: TGTACCAGCAGCTTGGCTAGAAGGCCGTACGAGCAGTACTTC. It encodes CTSSLARRPYEQYF.

This clonotype has at least ten counts. The V call is TRBV12-3 or TRBV12-4, the J call TRBJ2-7; 7 bases are a match to TRBD1. Trimming cost V 1 base and J 3 bases; bases outside gene matches: 6. The length of the CDR3 is 15 residues. The CDR3 DNA sequence: TGTGCCAGCAGTTTAGAGGCAGGGGGTGACTACGAGCAGTACTTC. Its protein product is CASSLEAGGDYEQYF.

In its sample, this clonotype was seen a few times. This may be a read error: a much more frequent sequence differs by one nucleotide. V and J are TRBV7-9 and TRBJ2-7; D is perhaps TRBD1 or TRBD2 (5 bases each). The tail of the sequence fits TRBJ2-5 better, so the J call may be wrong. Germline CDR1 reads SEHNR; CDR2 reads FQNEAQ (reference sequence). This CDR3 contains 14 residues. CDR3 in amino acids: CASSPIPGRETQYF. CDR3 sequence (DNA): TGTGCCAGCAGCCCGATCCCAGGGAGAGAGACCCAGTACTTC.

This clonotype has at least ten counts. This sequence joins TRBV9 and TRBJ2-4; 8 bases fit TRBD2. CDR1 is SGDLS and CDR2 is YYNGEE in the germline V gene. The CDR3 runs 17 residues. The junction had 11 bases not matched to a gene; V was cut back by 3 bases and J by 3 bases. CDR3 in amino acids: CASSAPQTSDRKNIQYF. In DNA, the CDR3 is TGTGCCAGCAGCGCTCCCCAGACTAGCGACCGCAAAAACATTCAGTACTTC.

This clonotype has ten or more counts. The rearrangement links TRBV10-3 to TRBJ1-1; D not certain. Germline V CDR1 and CDR2: ENHRY, SYGVKD. The CDR3 runs to 14 residues. Trimming left V 6 bases short and J 4 bases short, with 15 bases between. This CDR3 is CAISSRPGSTEAFF. The CDR3 coding sequence is TGTGCCATCAGCTCTCGTCCGGGGAGCACTGAAGCTTTCTTT.

As regards this clonotype: A much more abundant neighbour one base away suggests this may be a read error. This chain links TRBV7-8 with TRBJ2-4; D may be TRBD2 (5 bases). V was shortened by 5 bases and J by 13 bases, with 21 bases between the two germline ends. This CDR3 is built from 14 residues. The germline V gene encodes CDR1 SGHVS and CDR2 FQNEAQ. CDR3 in DNA: TGTGCCAGCAGCCCGGGGAGAGCCTACAATGAGCAGTACTTC. This translates into CASSPGRAYNEQYF.

The rearrangement uses TRBV5-1 and TRBJ1-1; D may be TRBD1 (5 bases). This CDR3 is built from 16 residues. V lost 0 bases and J 4 bases, leaving 16 bases between the germline ends. Germline CDR1 reads SGHRS; CDR2 reads YFSETQ. CDR3 amino acids: CASSLEYQGGSTEAFF. Written as DNA, the CDR3 is TGCGCCAGCAGCTTGGAGTATCAGGGAGGGTCCACTGAAGCTTTCTTT. The variable domain in full, with the rest retrieved from reference TRBV5-1 and TRBJ1-1, is KAGVTQTPRYLIKTRGQQVTLSCSPISGHRSVSWYQQTPGQGLQFLFEYFSETQRNKGNFPGRFSGRQFSNSRSEMNVSTLELGDSALYLCASSLEYQGGSTEAFFGQGTRLTVV.

There are many counts of this clonotype. The gene calls are TRBV2 and TRBJ2-3; 10 bases line up with TRBD1. The germline V gene has CDR1 SNHLY and CDR2 FYNNEI. The CDR3 totals 15 residues. The J segment lost 3 bases and the V segment lost 7 bases, leaving 7 bases of the junction unmatched. The CDR3 spells CASTLDRGRTDTQYF. DNA for the CDR3: TGTGCCAGCACCCTCGACAGGGGGCGAACAGATACGCAGTATTTT.

The CDR3 DNA follows: TGCAGTGCTACAACTGGGACGGGGGGCAGAACCGGGGAGCTGTTTTTT. Its protein product is CSATTGTGGRTGELFF. The V and J genes are TRBV20-1 and TRBJ2-2, with D maybe TRBD2 (7 bases). Germline V gene data show CDR1 as DFQATT and CDR2 as SNEGSKA (reference sequence). The V and J ends lost 4 bases and 5 bases respectively, with 20 bases between them. The CDR3 runs 16 residues.

This clonotype appeared many times. J is TRBJ2-3 and V is TRBV4-1; 8 bases align to TRBD1. CDR1 is MGHRA and CDR2 is YSYEKL in the germline V gene. V gave up 0 bases and J gave up 4 bases; unmatched junction bases: 6. CDR3 size: 16 residues. CDR3 residues: CASSQEGTGPADTQYF. DNA of the CDR3: TGCGCCAGCAGCCAAGAGGGGACAGGCCCCGCAGATACGCAGTATTTT.

The chain joins TRBV5-1 to TRBJ2-1, with a possible D match to TRBD2 (6 bases). V lost 0 bases and J lost 2, with 9 bases in between. CDR1 SGHRS and CDR2 YFSETQ come from the germline V gene. This CDR3 is 15 amino acids long. The CDR3 region is CASSLDGGPYNEQFF. CDR3 DNA: TGCGCCAGCAGCTTGGACGGGGGACCCTACAATGAGCAGTTCTTC.

Many counts were recorded for this clonotype. A much larger clone lies one base from this, so it may be a read error. The chain joins TRBV5-1 to TRBJ2-3, with D possibly matching TRBD2 (5 bases). V dropped 3 bases and J dropped 3 bases, with 11 bases sitting between them. The germline V gene has CDR1 SGHRS and CDR2 YFSETQ. This CDR3 has 14 amino acids. The CDR3 protein is CASSWGAPTDTQYF. In DNA form, the CDR3 reads TGCGCCAGCAGCTGGGGAGCTCCAACAGATACGCAGTATTTT.

Concerning this clonotype: Given a much more abundant clone one base away, this may be a read error. The chain joins TRBV7-9 to TRBJ1-6, with D hard to call. The CDR3 covers 14 residues. Germline lookup yields CDR1 SEHNR and CDR2 FQNEAQ (reference sequence). CDR3 bases: TGTGCCAGCAGCCAAACCGGGGATAATTCACCCCGCCACTTT. Translation gives CASSQTGDNSPRHF.

There are a few counts of this clonotype. The chain couples TRBV4-3 to TRBJ2-7, with D perhaps TRBD1 (5 bases). Germline CDR1 and CDR2: LGHNA and YSLEER. This CDR3 has 17 amino acids. Trimming left V 1 base short and J 2 bases short, with 18 bases between. The CDR3 coding sequence is TGCGCCAGCAGCCAAGCACTAAACACAGGATCAACCTACGAGCAGTACTTC. It is translated as CASSQALNTGSTYEQYF.